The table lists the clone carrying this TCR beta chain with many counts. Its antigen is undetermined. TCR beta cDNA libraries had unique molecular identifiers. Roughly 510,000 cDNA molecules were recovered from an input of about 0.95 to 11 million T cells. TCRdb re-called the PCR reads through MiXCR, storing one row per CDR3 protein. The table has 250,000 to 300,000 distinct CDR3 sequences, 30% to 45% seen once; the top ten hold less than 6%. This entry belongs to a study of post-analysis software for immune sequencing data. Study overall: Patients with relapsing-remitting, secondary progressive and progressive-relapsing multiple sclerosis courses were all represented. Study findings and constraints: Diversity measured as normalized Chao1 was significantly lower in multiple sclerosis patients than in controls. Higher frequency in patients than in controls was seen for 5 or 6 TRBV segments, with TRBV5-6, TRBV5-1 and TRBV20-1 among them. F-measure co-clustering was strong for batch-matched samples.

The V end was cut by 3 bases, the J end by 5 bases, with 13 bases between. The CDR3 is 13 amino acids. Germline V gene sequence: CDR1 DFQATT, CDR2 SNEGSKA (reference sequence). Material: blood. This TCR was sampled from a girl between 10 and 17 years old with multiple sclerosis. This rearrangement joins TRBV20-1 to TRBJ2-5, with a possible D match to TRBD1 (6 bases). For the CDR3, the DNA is TGCAGTGCTAGGGATACAGGGCCCGAGACCCAGTACTTC. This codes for CSARDTGPETQYF.